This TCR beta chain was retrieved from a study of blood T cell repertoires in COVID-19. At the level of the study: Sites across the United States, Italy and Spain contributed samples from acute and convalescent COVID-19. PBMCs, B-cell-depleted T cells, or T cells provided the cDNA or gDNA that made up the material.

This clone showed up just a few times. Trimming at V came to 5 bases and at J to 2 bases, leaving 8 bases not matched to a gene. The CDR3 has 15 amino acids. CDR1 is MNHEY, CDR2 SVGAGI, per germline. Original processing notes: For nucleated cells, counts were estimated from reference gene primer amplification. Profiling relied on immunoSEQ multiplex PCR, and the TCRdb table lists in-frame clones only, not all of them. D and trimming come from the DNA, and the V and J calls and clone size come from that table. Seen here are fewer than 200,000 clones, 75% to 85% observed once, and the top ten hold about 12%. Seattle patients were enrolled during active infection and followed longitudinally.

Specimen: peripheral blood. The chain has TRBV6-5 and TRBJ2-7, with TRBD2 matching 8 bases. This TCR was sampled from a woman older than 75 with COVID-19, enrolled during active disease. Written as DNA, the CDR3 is TGTGCCAGCAGTCTCCGGGGGGGGAACCCCTACGAGCAGTACTTC. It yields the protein CASSLRGGNPYEQYF.